The present T cell receptor (beta chain) was sequenced within a study of cytomegalovirus exposure and HLA in healthy donors. Researchers ran the PCR with 60 Vbeta and 13 Jbeta primers. The protocol was immunoSEQ multiplex PCR, while the TCRdb copy is restricted to in-frame clones and leaves out a portion. The sample lists about 77,000 clones, around three quarters occurring once. As for the donors, each was a healthy bone marrow donor. The study sampled nominally healthy donors, though unrecorded immune exposures were likely. Turning to this clone: Antigen specificity is unknown.

Broader study findings: Per published reports, the classifier diagnosed cytomegalovirus status with high specificity and sensitivity.

Trimming removed 7 bases from V and 0 bases from J; junction bases left unmatched: 2. In germline, CDR1 is MNHNS, CDR2 SASEGT. CDR3 size: 13 residues. Sequencing was done on a sample of PBMCs. The receptor comes from a man between 40 and 49 years old in good health and CMV-seronegative. The chain combines TRBV6-1 with TRBJ1-1; TRBD1 agrees at 7 bases. CDR3 loop: CASKGQLNTEAFF. Here the CDR3 DNA reads TGTGCCAGCAAGGGACAGTTGAACACTGAAGCTTTCTTT.